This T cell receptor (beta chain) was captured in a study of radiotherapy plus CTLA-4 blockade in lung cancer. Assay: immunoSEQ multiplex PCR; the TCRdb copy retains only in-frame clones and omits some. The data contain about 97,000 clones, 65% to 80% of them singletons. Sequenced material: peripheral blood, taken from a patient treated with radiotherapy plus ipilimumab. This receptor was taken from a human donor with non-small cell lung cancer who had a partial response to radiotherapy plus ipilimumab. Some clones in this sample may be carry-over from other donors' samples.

CDR3 sequence (DNA): TGCAGCGTCCTGGGACTAGCGGGAGTGGACGAGCAGTACTTC. It translates to CSVLGLAGVDEQYF. J is TRBJ2-7 and V is TRBV29-1, with TRBD2 matching 14 bases. Trimming removed 6 bases from V and 5 bases from J; junction bases left unmatched: 6. Germline CDR1 SQVTM, CDR2 ANQGSEA. The CDR3 sequence is 14 residues long.